These T cell receptor beta chains were read from a single sample in a study of shared clonotypes between healthy human individuals. Assay used: immunoSEQ multiplex PCR; TCRdb lists only in-frame clones, some missing. The data show about 1.1 million clones, with 75% to 85% seen just once and 0.5% to 0.65% held by the top ten. Sequenced sample: memory CD4+ T cells from PBMCs. These receptors all stem from a man aged 18 to 35 in good health. Some clones in this sample may be carry-over from other donors' samples. The CDR3 runs from the conserved cysteine through the conserved F or W. D genes are given only for firm matches. Size tells how often a clone was seen (once, few, many) or the class of an expanded clone, and some rows leave it out.

V: TRBV18; J: TRBJ2-7; D: .; size: .; CDR3: CASSLKEGADEQYF; DNA: TGTGCCAGCTCACTAAAGGAGGGAGCCGACGAGCAGTACTTC
V: TRBV5-5; J: TRBJ2-7; D: TRBD1; size: many; CDR3: CASSRGQGDSYEQYF; DNA: TGTGCCAGCAGCCGTGGACAGGGGGATTCCTACGAGCAGTACTTC
V: TRBV6-1; J: TRBJ2-2; D: .; size: .; CDR3: CASRDYTANTGELFF; DNA: TGTGCCAGCAGGGACTACACCGCGAACACCGGGGAGCTGTTTTTT
V: TRBV29-1; J: TRBJ1-1; D: .; size: few; CDR3: CSVGEGDTEAFF; DNA: TGCAGCGTGGGCGAGGGGGACACTGAAGCTTTCTTT
V: TRBV11-2; J: TRBJ2-3; D: TRBD2; size: .; CDR3: CASSFFGAGEGHTDTQYF; DNA: TGTGCCAGCAGCTTCTTCGGAGCGGGAGAGGGCCACACAGATACGCAGTATTTT
V: TRBV15; J: TRBJ2-1; D: TRBD1; size: .; CDR3: CATLGQGGTNEQFF; DNA: TGTGCCACCCTCGGACAGGGGGGGACCAATGAGCAGTTCTTC
V: TRBV28; J: TRBJ1-2; D: .; size: .; CDR3: CASSLWLRGENYGYTF; DNA: TGTGCCAGCAGTTTATGGCTTAGGGGGGAAAACTATGGCTACACCTTC
V: TRBV6-1; J: TRBJ1-5; D: .; size: .; CDR3: CASSDGSLIRNQPQHF; DNA: TGTGCCAGCAGTGATGGCAGTCTCATTCGCAATCAGCCCCAGCATTTT
V: TRBV2; J: TRBJ1-5; D: .; size: few; CDR3: CASRLSAASRQPQHF; DNA: TGTGCCAGCAGACTGTCGGCGGCTTCCAGACAGCCCCAGCATTTT
V: TRBV7-2; J: TRBJ2-1; D: .; size: .; CDR3: CASSLARVGEQFF; DNA: TGTGCCAGCAGCTTAGCCAGGGTGGGGGAGCAGTTCTTC
V: TRBV7-2; J: TRBJ2-5; D: .; size: once; CDR3: CASSSVGGRETQYF; DNA: TGTGCCAGCAGCTCGGTAGGGGGGAGGGAGACCCAGTACTTC
V: TRBV28; J: TRBJ2-7; D: .; size: once; CDR3: CASSFPDSSYEQYF; DNA: TGTGCCAGCAGTTTCCCGGACAGTTCCTACGAGCAGTACTTC
V: TRBV7-3; J: TRBJ2-1; D: TRBD2; size: .; CDR3: CASSSLSGVSYNEQFF; DNA: TGTGCCAGCAGCTCACTTAGCGGGGTCTCCTACAATGAGCAGTTCTTC
V: TRBV6-1; J: TRBJ2-3; D: .; size: .; CDR3: CASSEADLGTQYF; DNA: TGTGCCAGCAGTGAAGCGGATCTAGGTACGCAGTATTTT
V: TRBV28; J: TRBJ1-1; D: .; size: .; CDR3: CASSKLRRNTEAFF; DNA: TGTGCCAGCAGTAAACTTCGGCGGAACACTGAAGCTTTCTTT
V: TRBV28; J: TRBJ1-5; D: .; size: .; CDR3: CASSRQRLDSNQPQHF; DNA: TGTGCCAGCAGCCGACAGCGCCTAGATAGCAATCAGCCCCAGCATTTT
V: TRBV7-2; J: TRBJ2-5; D: TRBD1; size: .; CDR3: CASSHTTGVETQYF; DNA: TGTGCCAGCAGCCATACGACAGGGGTAGAGACCCAGTACTTC
V: TRBV6-1; J: TRBJ2-5; D: TRBD2; size: few; CDR3: CATPGGRAGETQYF; DNA: TGTGCCACTCCTGGTGGGAGGGCGGGGGAGACCCAGTACTTC
V: TRBV28; J: TRBJ1-2; D: .; size: .; CDR3: CASHIGLGGYTF; DNA: TGTGCCAGTCACATCGGGCTTGGAGGCTACACCTTC
V: TRBV7-3; J: TRBJ1-2; D: .; size: few; CDR3: CASSAGPMNYGYTF; DNA: TGTGCCAGCAGCGCGGGACCGATGAACTATGGCTACACCTTC
V: TRBV10-3; J: TRBJ2-1; D: .; size: .; CDR3: CAISQANEQFF; DNA: TGTGCCATCAGCCAAGCCAATGAGCAGTTCTTC
V: TRBV30; J: TRBJ1-1; D: .; size: few; CDR3: CAWSPGTLNTEAFF; DNA: TGTGCCTGGAGTCCCGGGACACTGAACACTGAAGCTTTCTTT
V: TRBV5-1; J: TRBJ1-4; D: .; size: .; CDR3: CASSPVRVEEKLFF; DNA: TGCGCCAGCAGCCCGGTACGGGTGGAGGAAAAACTGTTTTTT
V: TRBV6-1; J: TRBJ2-1; D: TRBD2; size: .; CDR3: CASSGLAGGTSNEQFF; DNA: TGTGCCAGCAGTGGGCTGGCGGGAGGGACCAGCAATGAGCAGTTCTTC
V: TRBV30; J: TRBJ2-5; D: .; size: .; CDR3: CAWSYLGQGKETQYF; DNA: TGTGCCTGGAGTTATCTGGGGCAGGGAAAAGAGACCCAGTACTTC
V: TRBV9; J: TRBJ2-7; D: .; size: once; CDR3: CASSVAPGQTYEQYF; DNA: TGTGCCAGCAGCGTAGCCCCGGGGCAGACCTACGAGCAGTACTTC
V: TRBV7-9; J: TRBJ2-1; D: .; size: .; CDR3: CASSLLTGYNEQFF; DNA: TGTGCCAGCAGCTTGCTGACAGGTTACAATGAGCAGTTCTTC
V: TRBV5-4; J: TRBJ2-2; D: TRBD1; size: .; CDR3: CASSTRTGSGELFF; DNA: TGTGCCAGCAGCACCCGGACAGGCTCGGGGGAGCTGTTTTTT
V: TRBV5-6; J: TRBJ1-4; D: .; size: once; CDR3: CASSSGTGATNEKLFF; DNA: TGTGCCAGCAGCTCCGGAACGGGGGCAACTAATGAAAAACTGTTTTTT
V: TRBV4-2; J: TRBJ2-3; D: .; size: .; CDR3: CASSRGLNTDTQYF; DNA: TGTGCCAGCAGCCGGGGACTTAACACAGATACGCAGTATTTT
V: TRBV9; J: TRBJ1-2; D: TRBD1; size: few; CDR3: CASSVSGQAGGYTF; DNA: TGTGCCAGCAGCGTATCCGGACAGGCAGGAGGCTACACCTTC
V: TRBV7-9; J: TRBJ2-2; D: TRBD1; size: .; CDR3: CASSPDRGHLNTGELFF; DNA: TGTGCCAGCAGCCCCGACAGGGGGCATTTGAACACCGGGGAGCTGTTTTTT
V: TRBV19; J: TRBJ2-1; D: TRBD2; size: .; CDR3: CASQEGRVSYNEQFF; DNA: TGTGCCAGCCAGGAGGGGAGGGTCTCCTACAATGAGCAGTTCTTC